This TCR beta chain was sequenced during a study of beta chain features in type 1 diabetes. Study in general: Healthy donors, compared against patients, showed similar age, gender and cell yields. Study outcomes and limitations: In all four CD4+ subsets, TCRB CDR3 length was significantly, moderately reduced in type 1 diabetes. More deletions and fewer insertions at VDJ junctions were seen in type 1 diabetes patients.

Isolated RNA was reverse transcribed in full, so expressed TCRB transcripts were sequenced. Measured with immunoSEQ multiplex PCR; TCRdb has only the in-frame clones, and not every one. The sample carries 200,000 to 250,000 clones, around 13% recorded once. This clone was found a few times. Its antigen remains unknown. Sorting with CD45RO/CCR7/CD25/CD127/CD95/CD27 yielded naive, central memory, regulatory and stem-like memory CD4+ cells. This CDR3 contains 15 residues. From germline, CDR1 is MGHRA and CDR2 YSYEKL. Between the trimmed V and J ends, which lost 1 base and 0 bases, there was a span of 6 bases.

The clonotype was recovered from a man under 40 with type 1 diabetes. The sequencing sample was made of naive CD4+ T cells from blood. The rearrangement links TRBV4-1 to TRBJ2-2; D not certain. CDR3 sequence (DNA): TGCGCCAGCAGCCAAGTTAGCCCGAACACCGGGGAGCTGTTTTTT. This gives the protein CASSQVSPNTGELFF.